This T cell receptor (beta chain) is from a study of blood T cells in healthy people across ages. CDR1 and CDR2 from the germline V gene are SEHNR and FQNEAQ (reference sequence). The CDR3 is 15 residues long. Healthy Caucasian individuals from Russia aged about 6 to 90 served as donors. In its sample, this clonotype was seen once. Mismatch with germline at one junction end may stem from a read error. Together with a sample-barcoded 5' primer, a J-beta primer mix was included in a second PCR lasting 7 to 11 cycles. A template-switch adaptor with 12 random nucleotides tagged each cDNA molecule. Every individual sample yielded 2.5 million or more paired-end reads (each containing CDR3). In TCRdb, the 5' RACE reads were re-called with MiXCR into one record per CDR3 protein. The profile shows about 830,000 distinct CDR3 sequences, approximately 65% of them singletons.

The origin of this receptor is a man aged 25 to 40 in good health. The specimen sequenced was blood. The chain links TRBV7-9 to TRBJ2-1; 7 nucleotides match TRBD2. The CDR3 reads CATAFAGLRYSEQFF. The CDR3 DNA sequence: TGTGCCACCGCCTTCGCGGGACTACGTTACAGTGAGCAGTTCTTC.